The present T cell receptor (beta chain) was sequenced within a study of cytomegalovirus exposure and HLA in healthy donors. Donors had nominal health at sampling but likely had unrecorded immune exposures. A multiplex PCR was run with 60 Vbeta primers and 13 Jbeta primers. Profiling relied on immunoSEQ multiplex PCR, and the TCRdb table lists in-frame clones only, not all of them. The sample has roughly 120,000 clones; more than 75% are singletons. This CDR3 is 16 amino acids long. V shed 5 bases and J shed 1 base, with 17 bases lying between them. Germline CDR1 is SGHTA and CDR2 is FQGNSA. The chain couples TRBV7-2 to TRBJ1-1; TRBD1 is a possible D gene (5 bases). The material sequenced was PBMCs. This TCR was recovered from a man aged 40-49 years in good health and CMV-seronegative. CDR3 nucleotides: TGTGCCAGCAGCCTTCAGGCGGACACTAAGAACACTGAAGCTTTCTTT. Protein product: CASSLQADTKNTEAFF.